This T cell receptor (beta chain) was sequenced for a study of blood T cell repertoires in COVID-19. Study overall: Sites across the United States, Italy and Spain contributed samples from acute and convalescent COVID-19.

Germline V gene lookup returns CDR1 GTSNPN and CDR2 SVGIG (reference sequence). This CDR3 is 15 amino acids long. Trimming took 1 base from V and 4 from J; bases not matched to a gene: 9. In the original processing: Amplifying reference gene primers gave estimates of nucleated cell counts. The table came from immunoSEQ multiplex PCR; TCRdb's copy has only in-frame clones and leaves some out. Clone size and V and J calls were adopted from that table, with D and trimming inferred from the DNA. Of 47,000 or so clones in the sample, roughly four fifths were seen once. The chain couples TRBV30 to TRBJ2-7; TRBD1 agrees at 8 bases. The TCR originated in a woman aged 60-75 years with acute or convalescent COVID-19. The specimen sequenced was peripheral blood. CDR3 residues: CAWSGGRGQGYEQYF. The CDR3 region has the DNA TGTGCCTGGAGTGGGGGCAGGGGGCAGGGGTACGAGCAGTACTTC.